This TCR beta chain was retrieved from a study of blood T cell repertoires in COVID-19. This CDR3 region has 16 residues. In germline, CDR1 is SEHNR, CDR2 FQNEAQ (reference sequence). The V and J ends lost 5 bases and 0 bases, in that order; junction bases with no gene match: 7. Assay: immunoSEQ multiplex PCR; the TCRdb copy retains only in-frame clones and omits some. Counted here are 450,000 or so clones, roughly nine tenths occurring once; the ten biggest clones make up 0.7% to 1%. Sequencing was done on a sample of peripheral blood. This chain connects TRBV7-9 to TRBJ2-1, with 7 bases fitting TRBD2. The TCR originated in a man younger than 30 with COVID-19, enrolled during active disease. The CDR3 DNA follows: TGTGCCAGCAGCCCCTGGGGGGGGAGCTCCTACAATGAGCAGTTCTTC. As protein: CASSPWGGSSYNEQFF.